This TCR beta chain comes out of a study of control samples from healthy donors and cancer patients. Data came from immunoSEQ multiplex PCR; TCRdb stores just in-frame clones and leaves some out. Among 150,000 to 200,000 clones listed, nearly 96% were seen once. The CDR3 is 16 amino acids. Per the germline V gene, CDR1 is MDHEN and CDR2 is SYDVKM. Trimming took off 2 bases at V and 4 bases at J, with 15 bases between the two ends. The TCR comes from a woman aged 25-40 years in good health. The rearrangement links TRBV28 to TRBJ2-1; perhaps TRBD2 as D (6 bases). Input material: blood. The CDR3 bases are TGTGCCAGCAGTTTAGGGAAGGACTACCCATACAATGAGCAGTTCTTC. Its protein is CASSLGKDYPYNEQFF.